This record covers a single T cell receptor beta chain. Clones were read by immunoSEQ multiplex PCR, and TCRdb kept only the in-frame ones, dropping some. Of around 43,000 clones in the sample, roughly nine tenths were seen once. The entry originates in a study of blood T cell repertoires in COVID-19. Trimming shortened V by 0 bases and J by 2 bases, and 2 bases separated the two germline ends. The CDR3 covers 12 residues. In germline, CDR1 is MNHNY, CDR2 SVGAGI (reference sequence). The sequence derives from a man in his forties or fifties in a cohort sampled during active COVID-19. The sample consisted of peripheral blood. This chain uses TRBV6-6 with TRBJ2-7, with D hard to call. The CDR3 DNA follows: TGTGCCAGCAGTTACTCCGCCTACGAGCAGTACGTC. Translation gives CASSYSAYEQYV.